What follows is one T cell receptor beta chain and its context. This entry belongs to a study of blood T cell repertoires in COVID-19. Across the whole study: Material from acute and convalescent COVID-19 was sourced from the United States, Italy and Spain. Nucleic acid was either cDNA or gDNA, and it came from T cells, B-cell-depleted T cells, or PBMCs.

In the original analysis: By means of reference gene primer amplification, nucleated cell counts were estimated. Only in-frame clones appear in the TCRdb table, and some are missing; sequencing was by immunoSEQ multiplex PCR. D and trimming were read from the DNA, whereas the V and J calls and clone size are those reported in that table. The sample has 33,000 or so clones, around 91% seen once; the top ten hold 1%. Sequenced material: peripheral blood. The clonotype originates from a man between 70 and 80 years old with active or convalescent COVID-19.

The CDR3 sequence is CASALAGGQDTQYF. The CDR3 DNA reads as TGCGCCAGTGCTCTAGCGGGAGGCCAAGATACGCAGTATTTT. This rearrangement joins TRBV10-2 to TRBJ2-3; 11 bases line up with TRBD2. Trimming took 9 bases from V and 5 from J; bases not matched to a gene: 7. The CDR3 contains 14 residues. Germline assignment: CDR1 WSHSY and CDR2 SAAADI.